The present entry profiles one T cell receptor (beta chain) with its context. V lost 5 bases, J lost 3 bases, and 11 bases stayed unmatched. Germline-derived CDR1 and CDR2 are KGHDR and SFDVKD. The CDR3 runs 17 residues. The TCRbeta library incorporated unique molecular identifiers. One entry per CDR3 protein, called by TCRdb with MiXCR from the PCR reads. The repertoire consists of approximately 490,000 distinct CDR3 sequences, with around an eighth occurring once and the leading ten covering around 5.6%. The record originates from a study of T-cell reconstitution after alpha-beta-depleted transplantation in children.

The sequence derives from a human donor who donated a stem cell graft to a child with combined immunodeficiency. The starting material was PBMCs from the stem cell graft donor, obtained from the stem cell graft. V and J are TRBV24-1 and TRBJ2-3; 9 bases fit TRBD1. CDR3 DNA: TGTGCCACCAGTGCAGGGACACAGGGGGCACGGACAGATACGCAGTATTTT. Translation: CATSAGTQGARTDTQYF.